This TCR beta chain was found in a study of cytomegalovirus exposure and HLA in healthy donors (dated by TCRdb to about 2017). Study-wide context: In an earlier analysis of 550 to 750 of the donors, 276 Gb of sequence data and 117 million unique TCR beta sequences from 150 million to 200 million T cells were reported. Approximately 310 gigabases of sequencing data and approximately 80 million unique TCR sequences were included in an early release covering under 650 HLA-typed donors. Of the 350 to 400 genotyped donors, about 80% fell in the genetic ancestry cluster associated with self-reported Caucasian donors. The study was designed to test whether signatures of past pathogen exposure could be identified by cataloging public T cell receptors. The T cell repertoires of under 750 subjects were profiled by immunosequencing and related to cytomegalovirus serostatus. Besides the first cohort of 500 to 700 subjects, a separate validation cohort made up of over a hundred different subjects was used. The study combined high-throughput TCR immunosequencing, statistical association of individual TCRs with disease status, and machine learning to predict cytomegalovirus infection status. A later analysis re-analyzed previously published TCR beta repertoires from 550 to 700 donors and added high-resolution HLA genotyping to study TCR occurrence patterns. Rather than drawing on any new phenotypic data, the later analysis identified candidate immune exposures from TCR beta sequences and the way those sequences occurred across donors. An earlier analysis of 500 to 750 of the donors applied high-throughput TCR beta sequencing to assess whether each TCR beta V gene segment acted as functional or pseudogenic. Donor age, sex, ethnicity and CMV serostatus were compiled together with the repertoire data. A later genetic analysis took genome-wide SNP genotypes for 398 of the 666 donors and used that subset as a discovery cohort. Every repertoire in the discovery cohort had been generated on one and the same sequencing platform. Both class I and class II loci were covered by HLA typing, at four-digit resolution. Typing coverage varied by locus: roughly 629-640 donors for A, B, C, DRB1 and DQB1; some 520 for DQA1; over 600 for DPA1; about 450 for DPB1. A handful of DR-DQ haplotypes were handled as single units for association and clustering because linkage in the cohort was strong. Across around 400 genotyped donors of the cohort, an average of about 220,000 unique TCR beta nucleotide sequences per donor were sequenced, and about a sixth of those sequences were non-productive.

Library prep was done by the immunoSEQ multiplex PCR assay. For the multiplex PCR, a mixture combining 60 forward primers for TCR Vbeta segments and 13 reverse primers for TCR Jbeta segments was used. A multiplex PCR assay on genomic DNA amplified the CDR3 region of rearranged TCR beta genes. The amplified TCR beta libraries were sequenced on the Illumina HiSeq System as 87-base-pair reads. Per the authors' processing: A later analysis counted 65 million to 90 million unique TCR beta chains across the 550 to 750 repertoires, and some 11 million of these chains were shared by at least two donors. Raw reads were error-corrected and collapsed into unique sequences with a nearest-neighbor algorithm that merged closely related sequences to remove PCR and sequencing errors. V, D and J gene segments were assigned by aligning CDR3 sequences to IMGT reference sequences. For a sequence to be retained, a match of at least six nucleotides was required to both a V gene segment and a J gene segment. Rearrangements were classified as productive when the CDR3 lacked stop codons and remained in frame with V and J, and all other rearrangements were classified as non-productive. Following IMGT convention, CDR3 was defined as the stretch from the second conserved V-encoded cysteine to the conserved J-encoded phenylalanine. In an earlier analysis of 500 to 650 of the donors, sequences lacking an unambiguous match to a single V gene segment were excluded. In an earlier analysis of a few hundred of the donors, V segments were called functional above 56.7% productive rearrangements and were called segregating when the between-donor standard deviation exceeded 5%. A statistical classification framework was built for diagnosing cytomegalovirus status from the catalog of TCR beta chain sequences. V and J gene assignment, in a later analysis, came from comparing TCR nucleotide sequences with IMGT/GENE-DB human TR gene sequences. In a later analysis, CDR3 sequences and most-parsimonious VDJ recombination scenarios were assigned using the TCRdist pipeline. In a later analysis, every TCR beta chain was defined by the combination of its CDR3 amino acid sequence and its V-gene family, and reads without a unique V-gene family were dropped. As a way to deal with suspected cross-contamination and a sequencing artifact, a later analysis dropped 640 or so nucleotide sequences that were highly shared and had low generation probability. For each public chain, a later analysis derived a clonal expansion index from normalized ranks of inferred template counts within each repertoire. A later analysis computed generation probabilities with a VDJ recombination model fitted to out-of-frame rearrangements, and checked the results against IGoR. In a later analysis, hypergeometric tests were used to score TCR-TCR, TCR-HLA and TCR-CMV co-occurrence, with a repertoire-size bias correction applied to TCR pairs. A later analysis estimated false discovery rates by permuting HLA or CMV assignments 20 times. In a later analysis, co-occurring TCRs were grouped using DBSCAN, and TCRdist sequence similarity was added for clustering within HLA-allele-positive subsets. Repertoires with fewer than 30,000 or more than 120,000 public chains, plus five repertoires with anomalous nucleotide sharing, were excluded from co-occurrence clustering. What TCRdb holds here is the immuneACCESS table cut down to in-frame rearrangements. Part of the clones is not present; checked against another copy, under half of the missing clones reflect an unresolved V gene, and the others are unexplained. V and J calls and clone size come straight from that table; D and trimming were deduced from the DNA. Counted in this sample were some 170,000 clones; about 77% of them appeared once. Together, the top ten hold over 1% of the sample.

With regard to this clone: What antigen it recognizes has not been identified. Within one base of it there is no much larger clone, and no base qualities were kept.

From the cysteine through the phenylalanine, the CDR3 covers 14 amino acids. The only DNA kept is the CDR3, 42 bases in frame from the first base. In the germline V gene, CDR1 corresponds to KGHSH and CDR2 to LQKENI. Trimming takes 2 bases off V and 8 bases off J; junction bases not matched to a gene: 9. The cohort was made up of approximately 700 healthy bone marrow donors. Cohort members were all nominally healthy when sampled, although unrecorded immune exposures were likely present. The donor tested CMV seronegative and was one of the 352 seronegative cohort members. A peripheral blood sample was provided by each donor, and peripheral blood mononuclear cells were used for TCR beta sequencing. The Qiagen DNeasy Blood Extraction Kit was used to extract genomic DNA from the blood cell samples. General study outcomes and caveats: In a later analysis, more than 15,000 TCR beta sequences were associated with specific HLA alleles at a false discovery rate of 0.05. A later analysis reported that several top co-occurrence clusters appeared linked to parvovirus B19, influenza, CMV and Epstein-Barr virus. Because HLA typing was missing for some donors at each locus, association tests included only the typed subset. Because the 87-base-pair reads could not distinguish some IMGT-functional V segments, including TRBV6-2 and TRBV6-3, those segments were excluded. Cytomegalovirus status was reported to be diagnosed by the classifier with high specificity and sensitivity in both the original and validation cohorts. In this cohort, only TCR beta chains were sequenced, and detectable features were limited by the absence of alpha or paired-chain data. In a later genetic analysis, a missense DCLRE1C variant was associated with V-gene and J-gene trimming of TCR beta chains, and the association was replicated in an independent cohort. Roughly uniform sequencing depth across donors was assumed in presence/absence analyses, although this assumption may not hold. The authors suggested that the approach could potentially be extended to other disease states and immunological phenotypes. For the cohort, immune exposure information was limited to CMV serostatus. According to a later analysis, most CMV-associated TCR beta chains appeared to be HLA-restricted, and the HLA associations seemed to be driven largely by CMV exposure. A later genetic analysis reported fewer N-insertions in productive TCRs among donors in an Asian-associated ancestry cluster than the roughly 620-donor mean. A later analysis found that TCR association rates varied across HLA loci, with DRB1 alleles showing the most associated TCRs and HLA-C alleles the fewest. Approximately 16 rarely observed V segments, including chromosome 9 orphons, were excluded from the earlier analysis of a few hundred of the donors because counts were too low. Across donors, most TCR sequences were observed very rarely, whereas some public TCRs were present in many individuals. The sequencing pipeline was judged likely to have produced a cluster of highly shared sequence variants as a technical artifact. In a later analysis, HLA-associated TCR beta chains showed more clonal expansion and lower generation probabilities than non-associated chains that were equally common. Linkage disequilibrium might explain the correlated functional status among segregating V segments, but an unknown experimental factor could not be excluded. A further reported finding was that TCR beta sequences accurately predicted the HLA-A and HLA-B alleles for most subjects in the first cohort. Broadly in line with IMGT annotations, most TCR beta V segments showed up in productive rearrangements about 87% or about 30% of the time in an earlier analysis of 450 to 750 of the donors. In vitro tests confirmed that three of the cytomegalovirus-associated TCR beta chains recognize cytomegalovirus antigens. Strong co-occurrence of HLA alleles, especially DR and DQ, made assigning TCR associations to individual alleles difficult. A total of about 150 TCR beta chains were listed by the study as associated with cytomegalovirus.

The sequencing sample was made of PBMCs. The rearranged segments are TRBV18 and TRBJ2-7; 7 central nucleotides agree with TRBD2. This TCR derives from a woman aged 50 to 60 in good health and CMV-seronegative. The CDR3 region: CASSPTGWEGQQYF. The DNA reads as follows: TGTGCCAGCTCACCAACCGGGTGGGAGGGACAGCAGTACTTC.